One T cell receptor (beta chain) is described in this entry. What it binds is not known. The source of the sample is a study of early T cells in non-severe SARS-CoV-2 infection. Across the whole study: Bulk RNA from unsorted whole blood was sequenced; chains were unpaired.

Molecules of cDNA were individually given unique molecular identifiers that were attached to them. TCRdb passed the 5' RACE reads through MiXCR, listing each CDR3 protein once. The sample consists of roughly 48,000 distinct CDR3 sequences, approximately 5.6% of them appearing once. Study observations and caveats: Database matching using VDJdb favored anti-spike CD8 responses, with private and CD4 specificities left missing.

Sequencing was performed on whole blood. This TCR was sampled from an adult who was a healthcare worker with PCR-confirmed SARS-CoV-2 infection or an uninfected control (not recorded which).

The CDR3 bases are TGTGCCAGCATTAAGCAGGGTTCCACTGAAGCTTTCTTT. This codes for CASIKQGSTEAFF. The chain links TRBV12-3 or TRBV12-4 to TRBJ1-1; D may be TRBD1 (5 bases). The CDR3 sequence is 13 residues long. Trimming pared 7 bases from V and 4 bases from J, leaving 13 bases between.